This T cell receptor (beta chain) was recovered during a study of CD8 T cells in Susac syndrome. A remark on this clonotype: Its specificity is not known.

Random-hexamer reverse transcription was applied to roughly 0.5 to 1 ug RNA. A multiplex approach, immunoSEQ multiplex PCR, amplified TCR beta CDR3 across 54 Vbeta and 13 Jbeta. Via MiXCR, TCRdb re-called the immunoSEQ multiplex PCR reads, giving one row per CDR3 protein. The data contain approximately 170,000 distinct CDR3 sequences, approximately 94% of them singletons. Trimming cost V 4 bases and J 6 bases, with 19 bases left between them. This CDR3 contains 16 residues. The germline V gene encodes CDR1 MGHRA and CDR2 YSYEKL. Study-wide results and limits: As the study acknowledged, the number of individuals who were part of its TCR sequencing and HLA analysis was relatively small.

TEMRA cells were enriched by FACS, while CD8+ and CD4+ T cells were obtained through a negative isolation that was performed magnetically. Sequenced input: CD4+ T cells from PBMCs. The chain has TRBV4-1 and TRBJ2-4, with D possibly TRBD2 on 7 matching bases. The clonotype was recovered from a human donor with multiple sclerosis. Here the CDR3 reads CASSRRVGGLANIQYF. In DNA form, the CDR3 reads TGCGCCAGCAGCCGTAGGGTCGGGGGGCTGGCAAACATTCAGTACTTC.